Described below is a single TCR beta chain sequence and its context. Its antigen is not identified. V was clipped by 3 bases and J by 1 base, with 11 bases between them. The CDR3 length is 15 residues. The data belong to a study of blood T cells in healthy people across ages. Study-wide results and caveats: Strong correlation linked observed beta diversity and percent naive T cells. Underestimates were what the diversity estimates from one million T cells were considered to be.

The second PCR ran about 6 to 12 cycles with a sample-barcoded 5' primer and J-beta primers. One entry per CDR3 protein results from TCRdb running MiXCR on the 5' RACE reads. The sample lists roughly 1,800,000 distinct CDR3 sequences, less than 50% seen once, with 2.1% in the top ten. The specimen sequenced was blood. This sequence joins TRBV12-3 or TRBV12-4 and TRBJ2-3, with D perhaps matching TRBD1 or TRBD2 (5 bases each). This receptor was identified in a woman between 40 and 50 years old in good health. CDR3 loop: CASSLYTGRTDTQYF. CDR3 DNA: TGTGCCAGCAGTTTGTATACGGGGCGCACAGATACGCAGTATTTT.